A single sample is the source of the 4 T cell receptor beta chains below, sequenced in a study of human T cells and chemical hapten exposure. TCRdb re-called the RACE reads with MiXCR, one entry per CDR3 protein. The table records roughly 98,000 distinct CDR3 sequences, under 15% of them present only once. Described time point: patch test 1, 2 weeks after DPC sensitization. Sample treatment: therapeutic diphenylcyclopropenone sensitization with weekly scalp DPC. The material sequenced was whole blood, taken in connection with sensitization to the hapten diphenylcyclopropenone (DPC). These receptors all come from a woman aged 40 to 55 with alopecia areata. Some clones in this sample may be carry-over from other donors' samples.

J is TRBJ1-1 and V is TRBV20-1, with 8 bases lining up with TRBD1. The junction had 6 bases not matched to a gene; V was cut back by 7 bases and J by 8 bases. The germline CDR1 and CDR2 sequences are DFQATT and SNEGSKA (reference sequence). The CDR3 length is 11 residues. CDR3 protein: CSVGQGGEAFF. The DNA for the CDR3 is TGCAGTGTAGGACAGGGCGGGGAAGCTTTCTTT.

The chain uses TRBV6-2 or TRBV6-3 and TRBJ2-7; D is possibly TRBD2 (5 bases). The CDR3 extends over 14 amino acids. Germline lookup yields CDR1 MNHEY and CDR2 SVGEGT. Trimming stripped 2 bases from V and 0 bases from J, with 8 bases between. The CDR3: CASSYNGVSYEQYF. The CDR3 bases are TGTGCCAGCAGTTACAACGGGGTCTCCTACGAGCAGTACTTC.

This clonotype has more than one count but fewer than ten. V is TRBV7-9 and J is TRBJ1-5, with D possibly TRBD1 on 5 matching bases. V dropped 1 base and J dropped 11 bases, with 12 bases sitting between them. CDR1 and CDR2 from the germline V gene are SEHNR and FQNEAQ (reference sequence). CDR3 size: 13 residues. CDR3: CASSLGGTQAQHF. Written as DNA, the CDR3 is TGTGCCAGCAGCTTAGGAGGAACACAGGCCCAGCATTTT.

This chain connects TRBV10-3 to TRBJ2-1, with 9 bases identical to TRBD2. In germline, CDR1 is ENHRY, CDR2 SYGVKD. J gave up 8 bases and V 2 bases, and 7 bases lay outside the gene matches. The CDR3 totals 15 residues. This CDR3 reads CAISEGISGSDEQFF. CDR3 sequence (DNA): TGTGCCATCAGTGAGGGAATTAGCGGGAGCGATGAGCAGTTCTTC.